These T cell receptor beta chains were read from a single sample in a study of graft-versus-host responses after intestinal transplantation. The method was immunoSEQ multiplex PCR; TCRdb's version includes in-frame clones alone and lacks a portion of them. The table records around 16,000 clones, about 83% of them present only once. Source: ileum tissue, taken approximately 83 weeks after intestinal transplantation. All receptors derive from a human patient who received an intestinal transplant, so some T cells may come from the graft donor. The CDR3 runs from the conserved cysteine through the conserved F or W. Fields, in order: J gene, D gene, clone size, V gene, CDR3 protein, CDR3 DNA. D genes are given only for firm matches. Clone size is given for some rows only: seen once, a few or many times, or a class if the clone is expanded.

TRBJ2-1	NA	NA	TRBV5-1	CASSLDLLATPYNEQFF	TGCGCCAGCAGCTTGGATCTCTTAGCTACCCCCTACAATGAGCAGTTCTTC
TRBJ1-6	NA	NA	TRBV6-5	CASRPGRPDSPLHF	TGTGCCAGCAGACCGGGACGGCCCGATTCACCCCTCCACTTT
TRBJ2-5	NA	few	TRBV6-1	CASRPIPAASPYF	TGTGCCAGCAGACCCATTCCGGCGGCCTCCCCGTACTTC
TRBJ2-7	NA	once	TRBV5-6	CASSPLGGADYEQYF	TGTGCCAGCAGCCCCCTGGGGGGGGCTGATTACGAGCAGTACTTC
TRBJ2-5	NA	NA	TRBV7-9	CASSLVGTRWGETQYF	TGTGCCAGCAGCTTAGTCGGGACCCGTTGGGGGGAGACCCAGTACTTC
TRBJ2-7	NA	NA	TRBV10-3	CAASAGIYEQYF	TGTGCCGCCTCCGCGGGGATCTACGAGCAGTACTTC
TRBJ1-1	NA	NA	TRBV9	CASSVVPQGSTEAFF	TGTGCCAGCAGCGTAGTTCCCCAGGGCTCCACTGAAGCTTTCTTT
TRBJ2-1	TRBD1	NA	TRBV7-6	CASSPAYRGTYNEQFF	TGTGCCAGCAGCCCGGCGTACAGGGGGACTTACAATGAGCAGTTCTTC
TRBJ1-1	TRBD1	NA	TRBV10-3	CASRGQGAEAFF	TGTGCCAGCCGAGGACAGGGAGCTGAAGCTTTCTTT
TRBJ2-7	NA	few	TRBV14	CASSPRAGIAYEQYF	TGTGCCAGCAGCCCTCGGGCGGGGATTGCCTACGAGCAGTACTTC
TRBJ1-1	NA	NA	TRBV21-1	CASRVWGWPEAFF	TGTGCCAGCAGAGTTTGGGGGTGGCCTGAAGCTTTCTTT
TRBJ2-3	TRBD2	NA	TRBV19	CASSKRGGHDTQYF	TGTGCCAGTAGTAAGCGGGGGGGCCACGATACGCAGTATTTT
TRBJ2-7	NA	NA	TRBV13	CASSLAGQPYEQYF	TGTGCCAGCAGCTTAGCCGGACAGCCTTACGAGCAGTACTTC
TRBJ2-1	NA	NA	TRBV7-2	CASSLYGPYEQFF	TGTGCCAGCAGCTTATACGGCCCCTATGAGCAGTTCTTC
TRBJ2-1	NA	NA	TRBV2	CASNRGGYNEQFF	TGTGCCAGCAACAGGGGAGGTTACAATGAGCAGTTCTTC
TRBJ1-1	NA	NA	TRBV5-4	CASRISGSLSTEAFF	TGTGCCAGCAGGATCTCAGGGTCCCTGAGCACTGAAGCTTTCTTT
TRBJ2-5	NA	NA	TRBV4-2	CASSQDVGELAREQYF	TGTGCCAGCAGCCAAGATGTCGGGGAATTGGCTCGGGAGCAGTACTTC
TRBJ2-2	NA	once	TRBV18	CASSPLWGTGELFF	TGTGCCAGCTCACCATTATGGGGGACCGGGGAGCTGTTTTTT
TRBJ1-1	NA	NA	TRBV11-3	CASSSLNREQNFDTEAFF	TGTGCCAGCAGCTCCCTAAACAGGGAACAGAATTTCGACACTGAAGCTTTCTTT
TRBJ2-2	NA	NA	TRBV20-1	CRVTGELFF	TGCAGGGTCACCGGGGAGCTGTTTTTT
TRBJ1-4	NA	NA	TRBV15	CATSKGQTTATNEKLFF	TGTGCCACCAGCAAGGGACAAACGACCGCAACTAATGAAAAACTGTTTTTT
TRBJ1-1	TRBD1	once	TRBV6-6	CASSYSPGGSGTEAFF	TGTGCCAGCAGTTACTCCCCAGGGGGCTCGGGGACTGAAGCTTTCTTT
TRBJ2-3	TRBD1	once	TRBV9	CASSGQGQSTDTQYF	TGTGCCAGCAGCGGACAGGGACAGAGCACAGATACGCAGTATTTT
TRBJ1-5	NA	NA	TRBV19	CASSLLTVNQPQHF	TGTGCCAGTAGTCTGTTGACAGTCAATCAGCCCCAGCATTTT
TRBJ2-5	NA	NA	TRBV10-3	CAISESTGETQYF	TGTGCCATCAGTGAGAGTACAGGGGAGACCCAGTACTTC
TRBJ2-3	NA	NA	TRBV10-3	CAISEIQGTDTQYF	TGTGCCATCAGTGAAATACAGGGTACAGATACGCAGTATTTT
TRBJ2-7	TRBD1	NA	TRBV2	CASMGQISYEQYF	TGTGCCAGCATGGGACAGATCTCCTACGAGCAGTACTTC
TRBJ2-3	NA	NA	TRBV2	CASKGTDTQYF	TGTGCCAGCAAGGGCACAGATACGCAGTATTTT
TRBJ1-4	NA	once	TRBV9	CASSVEGITNEKLFF	TGTGCCAGCAGCGTAGAGGGGATCACTAATGAAAAACTGTTTTTT
TRBJ2-2	TRBD1	NA	TRBV23-1	CASSRDRGPGELFF	TGCGCCAGCAGCCGGGACAGGGGGCCCGGGGAGCTGTTTTTT
TRBJ2-2	TRBD1	NA	TRBV19	CASSIGRFRGRGELFF	TGTGCCAGTAGTATAGGTCGATTCAGGGGGCGCGGGGAGCTGTTTTTT
TRBJ1-4	NA	NA	TRBV25-1	CASSEGAQLFF	TGTGCCAGCAGTGAAGGGGCTCAACTGTTTTTT
TRBJ1-2	TRBD1	NA	TRBV19	CASTQLQGYRYGYTF	TGTGCCTCGACCCAACTACAGGGGTATCGGTATGGCTACACCTTC
TRBJ1-2	NA	NA	TRBV5-6	CASSISNYGYTF	TGTGCCAGCAGCATTTCTAACTATGGCTACACCTTC
TRBJ2-1	NA	NA	TRBV9	CASSPQSSGVEQFF	TGTGCCAGCAGCCCCCAGTCCTCCGGGGTGGAGCAGTTCTTC
TRBJ2-7	NA	NA	TRBV6-1	CASRRGGLSSYEQYF	TGTGCCAGCAGAAGGGGCGGCCTCAGCTCCTACGAGCAGTACTTC
TRBJ1-1	NA	few	TRBV11-2	CASSWQLEAFF	TGTGCCAGCAGCTGGCAACTTGAAGCTTTCTTT
TRBJ2-3	NA	once	TRBV10-3	CAISESTGDTQYF	TGTGCCATCAGTGAGTCGACTGGGGATACGCAGTATTTT
TRBJ1-5	NA	once	TRBV18	CASSRGSSNQPQHF	TGTGCCAGCTCACGGGGTAGCAGCAATCAGCCCCAGCATTTT
TRBJ2-5	NA	NA	TRBV4-1	CASSQVVGTPKETQYF	TGCGCCAGCAGCCAAGTGGTAGGGACACCTAAAGAGACCCAGTACTTC
TRBJ2-1	TRBD2	NA	TRBV19	CASTGTSGGAGKFF	TGTGCCAGTACCGGGACTAGCGGGGGGGCCGGTAAGTTCTTC
TRBJ1-2	NA	once	TRBV19	CASSQGNGYTF	TGTGCCAGCTCTCAGGGGAATGGCTACACCTTC
TRBJ2-7	TRBD2	NA	TRBV7-9	CASSSTAGGPYEQYF	TGTGCCAGCAGCTCAACAGCGGGGGGCCCCTACGAGCAGTACTTC
TRBJ2-7	TRBD2	NA	TRBV6-5	CASRAGGEQYF	TGTGCCAGCCGGGCGGGGGGCGAGCAGTACTTC
TRBJ1-2	NA	NA	TRBV7-8	CASSPVDRWASNYGYTF	TGTGCCAGCAGCCCTGTAGACAGGTGGGCGAGTAACTATGGCTACACCTTC
TRBJ2-2	NA	once	TRBV7-6	CASRQSGQNTGELFF	TGTGCCAGCAGACAATCGGGACAAAACACCGGGGAGCTGTTTTTT
TRBJ2-3	NA	NA	TRBV7-2	CASSTSPYREDTQYF	TGTGCCAGCAGCACCAGCCCTTACAGGGAAGATACGCAGTATTTT
TRBJ2-2	NA	NA	TRBV7-8	CASSFVEVGELFF	TGTGCCAGCAGCTTCGTGGAAGTCGGGGAGCTGTTTTTT
TRBJ2-2	NA	once	TRBV5-4	CASSLYGNTGELFF	TGTGCCAGCAGCTTGTACGGGAACACCGGGGAGCTGTTTTTT
TRBJ1-6	NA	NA	TRBV12-5	CASGLGTIGSPLHF	TGTGCTAGTGGTTTGGGCACAATCGGATCACCCCTCCACTTT
TRBJ1-1	TRBD1	NA	TRBV5-6	CASSFWTGRSTEAFF	TGTGCCAGCAGCTTCTGGACAGGACGAAGCACTGAAGCTTTCTTT
TRBJ2-1	NA	NA	TRBV6-1	CASSARNEQFF	TGTGCCAGCAGTGCCCGCAATGAGCAGTTCTTC
TRBJ2-5	NA	NA	TRBV5-1	CASSQPGLRETQYF	TGCGCCAGCAGCCAACCCGGACTCAGGGAGACCCAGTACTTC
TRBJ2-3	NA	NA	TRBV9	CASTPTGGTDTQYF	TGTGCCAGCACCCCCACGGGGGGCACAGATACGCAGTATTTT